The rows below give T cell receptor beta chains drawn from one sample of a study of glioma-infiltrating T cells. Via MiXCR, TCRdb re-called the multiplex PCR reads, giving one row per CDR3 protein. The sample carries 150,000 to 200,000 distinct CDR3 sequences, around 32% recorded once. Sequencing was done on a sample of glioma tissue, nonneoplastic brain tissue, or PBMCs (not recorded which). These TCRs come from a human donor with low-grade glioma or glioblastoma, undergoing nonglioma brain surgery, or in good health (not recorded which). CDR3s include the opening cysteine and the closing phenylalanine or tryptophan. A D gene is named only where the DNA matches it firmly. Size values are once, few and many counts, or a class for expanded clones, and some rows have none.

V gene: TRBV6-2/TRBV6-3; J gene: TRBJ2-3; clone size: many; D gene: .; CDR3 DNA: TGTGCCAGCGCCCGGGCCTCGTCAAGGGATACGCAGTATTTT; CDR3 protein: CASARASSRDTQYF
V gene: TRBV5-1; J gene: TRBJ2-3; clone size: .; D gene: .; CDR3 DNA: TGCGCCAGCAGCTTTGCCGGGGGGCACCGCACAGATACGCAGTATTTT; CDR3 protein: CASSFAGGHRTDTQYF
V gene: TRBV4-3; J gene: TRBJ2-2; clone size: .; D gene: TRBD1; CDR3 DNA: TGCGCCAGCAGCCAGCAGGGGGCTGGGACCGGGGAGCTGTTTTTT; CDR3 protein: CASSQQGAGTGELFF
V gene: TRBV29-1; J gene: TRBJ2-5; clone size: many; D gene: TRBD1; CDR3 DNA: TGCAGCGTGGAGGACAGGCGACCCCAAGAGACCCAGTACTTC; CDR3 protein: CSVEDRRPQETQYF
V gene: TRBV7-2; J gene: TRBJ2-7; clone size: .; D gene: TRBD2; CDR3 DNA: TGTGCCAGCAGCTTAGAGGCGGGAGGGCCGCTCTACGAGCAGTACTTC; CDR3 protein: CASSLEAGGPLYEQYF
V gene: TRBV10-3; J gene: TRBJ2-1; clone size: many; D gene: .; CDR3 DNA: TGTGCCATCAGTGAGTCGTTGGGGGAGCAGTTCTTC; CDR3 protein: CAISESLGEQFF
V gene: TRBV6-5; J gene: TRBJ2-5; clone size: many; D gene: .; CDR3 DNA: TGTGCCAGCAGTTCCTCTCGTACCCAGTACTTC; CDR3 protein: CASSSSRTQYF
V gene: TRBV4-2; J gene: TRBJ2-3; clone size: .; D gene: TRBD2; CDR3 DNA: TGTGCCAGCAGCCAGATGACTCAGCGGGAGAATGGAGATACGCAGTATTTT; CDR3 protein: CASSQMTQRENGDTQYF
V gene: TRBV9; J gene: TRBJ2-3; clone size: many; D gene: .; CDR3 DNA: TGTGCCAGCAGCTTCAGGGCAGATACGCAGTATTTT; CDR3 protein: CASSFRADTQYF
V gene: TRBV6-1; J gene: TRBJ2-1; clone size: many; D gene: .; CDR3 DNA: TGTGCCAGCAGCCGACTCGGGTCGGGTTTGGGTGAGCAGTTCTTC; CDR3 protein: CASSRLGSGLGEQFF
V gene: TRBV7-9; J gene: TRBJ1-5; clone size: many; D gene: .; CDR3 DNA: TGTGCCAGCAGCTTAACGGGGAATCAGCCCCAGCATTTT; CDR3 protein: CASSLTGNQPQHF
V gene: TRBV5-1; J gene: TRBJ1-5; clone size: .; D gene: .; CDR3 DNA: TGCGCCAGCAGCTTCCAGGGGCTCGGCAATCAGCCCCAGCATTTT; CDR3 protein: CASSFQGLGNQPQHF
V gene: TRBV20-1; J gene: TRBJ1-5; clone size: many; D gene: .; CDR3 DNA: TGCAGTGCCACGGACAGCCGATCCCTTAATCAGCCCCAGCATTTT; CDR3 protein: CSATDSRSLNQPQHF
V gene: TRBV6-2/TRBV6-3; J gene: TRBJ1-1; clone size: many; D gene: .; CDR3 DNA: TGTGCCAGCAGTTACGGCGTGCGGACTGAAGCTTTCTTT; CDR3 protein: CASSYGVRTEAFF
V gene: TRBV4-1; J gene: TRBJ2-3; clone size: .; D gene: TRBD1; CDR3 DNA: TGCACCAGCGGCCAAGAACTAAGGGACAGGGGCACAGATACGCAGTATTTT; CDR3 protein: CTSGQELRDRGTDTQYF
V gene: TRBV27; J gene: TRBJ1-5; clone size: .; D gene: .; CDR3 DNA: TGTGCCAGAAGTTTTAATAATCAGGCCCAGCATTTT; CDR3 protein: CARSFNNQAQHF
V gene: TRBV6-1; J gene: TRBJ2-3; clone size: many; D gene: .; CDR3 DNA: TGTGCCAGCACCTCCGCGAAAATAATCTTCACAGATACGCAGTATTTT; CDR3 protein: CASTSAKIIFTDTQYF
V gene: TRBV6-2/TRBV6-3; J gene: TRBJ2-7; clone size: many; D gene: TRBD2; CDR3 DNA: TGTGCCAGTTTATCTAGCGGATACTACGAGCAGTACTTC; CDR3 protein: CASLSSGYYEQYF
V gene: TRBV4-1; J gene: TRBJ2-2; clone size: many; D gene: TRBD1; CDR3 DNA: TGCGCCAGCAGCCAAGGGGCTCGGACAGGGATTACCGGGGAGCTGTTTTTT; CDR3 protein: CASSQGARTGITGELFF
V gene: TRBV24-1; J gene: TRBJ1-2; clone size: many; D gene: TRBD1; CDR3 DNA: TGTGCCACCAGTGACTCCGGGACAGGGAACGGCTACACCTTC; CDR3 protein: CATSDSGTGNGYTF
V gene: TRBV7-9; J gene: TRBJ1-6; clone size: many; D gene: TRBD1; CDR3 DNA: TGTGCCAGCGGGACAGGAAGCTCCTATAATTCACCCCTCCACTTT; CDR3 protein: CASGTGSSYNSPLHF
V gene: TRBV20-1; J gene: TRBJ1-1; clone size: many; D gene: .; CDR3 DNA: TGCAGTGCTAGAGCAGGGGTTGTTAGGAACACTGAAGCTTTCTTT; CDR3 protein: CSARAGVVRNTEAFF
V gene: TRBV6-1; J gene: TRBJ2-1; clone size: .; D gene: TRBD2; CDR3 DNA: TGTGCCAGCAGTGCCGTAGCTGGGAGGGTAGACAATGAGCAGTTATTC; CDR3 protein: CASSAVAGRVDNEQLF
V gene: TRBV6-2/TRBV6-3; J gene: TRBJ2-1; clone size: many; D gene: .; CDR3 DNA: TGTGCCAGTTCCTCCTTTAGCGAAAGCTCCTACAATGAGCAGTTCTTC; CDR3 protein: CASSSFSESSYNEQFF
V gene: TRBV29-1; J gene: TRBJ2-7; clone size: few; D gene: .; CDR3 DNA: TGCAGCGTTGTTCATTTTATGAATTCCTACGAGCAGTACTTC; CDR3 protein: CSVVHFMNSYEQYF